Sequencing of this T cell receptor beta chain was carried out in a study of blood T cell repertoires in COVID-19. Source study methods: Reference gene primer amplification gave nucleated cell count estimates. Clones were sequenced by immunoSEQ multiplex PCR, and TCRdb holds only the in-frame ones, with some missing. Clone size and V and J calls were adopted from that table, with D and trimming inferred from the DNA. The sample carries about 90,000 clones, about 80% recorded once. Per the germline V gene, CDR1 is SGHRS and CDR2 is YFSETQ. The V gene lost 0 bases and the J gene lost 3 bases, with 12 bases spanning the gap. The CDR3 runs to 15 residues.

Sequencing was performed on peripheral blood. This sequence originates from a man aged 65 to 85 with acute or convalescent COVID-19. The V gene is TRBV5-1, the J gene TRBJ1-1, with D perhaps TRBD1 (5 bases). CDR3 in DNA: TGCGCCAGCAGCTTGGCGGGGGGAGGGTACACTGAAGCTTTCTTT. Translated: CASSLAGGGYTEAFF.